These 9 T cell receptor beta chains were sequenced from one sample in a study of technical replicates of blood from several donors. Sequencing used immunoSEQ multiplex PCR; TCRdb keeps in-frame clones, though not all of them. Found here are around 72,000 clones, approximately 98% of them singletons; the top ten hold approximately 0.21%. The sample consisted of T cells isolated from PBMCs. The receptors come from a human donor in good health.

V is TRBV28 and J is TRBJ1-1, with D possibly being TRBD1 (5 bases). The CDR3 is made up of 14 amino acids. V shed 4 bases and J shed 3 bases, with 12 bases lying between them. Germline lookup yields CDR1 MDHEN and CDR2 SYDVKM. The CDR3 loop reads CASSSPTVDTEAFF. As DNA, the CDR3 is TGTGCCAGCAGTTCTCCGACAGTGGACACTGAAGCTTTCTTT.

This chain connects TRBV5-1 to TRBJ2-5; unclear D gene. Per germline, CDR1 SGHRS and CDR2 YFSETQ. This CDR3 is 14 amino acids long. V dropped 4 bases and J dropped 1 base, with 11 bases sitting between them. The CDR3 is CASSDAWAQETQYF. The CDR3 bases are TGCGCCAGCAGCGATGCTTGGGCCCAAGAGACCCAGTACTTC.

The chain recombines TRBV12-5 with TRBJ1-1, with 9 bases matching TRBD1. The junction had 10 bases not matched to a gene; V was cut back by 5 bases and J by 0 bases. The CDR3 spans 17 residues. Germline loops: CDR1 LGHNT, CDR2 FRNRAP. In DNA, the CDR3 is TGTGCTAGTGGTCAGGGGACAGGGCTTGCACTGAACACTGAAGCTTTCTTT. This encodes CASGQGTGLALNTEAFF.

The CDR3 bases are TGCGCCAGCAGTCATAGGGGACAGCTGGTCTACGAGCAGTACTTC. It encodes CASSHRGQLVYEQYF. The chain employs TRBV10-2 and TRBJ2-7, with TRBD1 matching 7 bases. The CDR3 loop spans 15 amino acids. Trimming cost V 5 bases and J 3 bases; bases outside gene matches: 10. The V gene's germline CDR1 is WSHSY and CDR2 SAAADI.

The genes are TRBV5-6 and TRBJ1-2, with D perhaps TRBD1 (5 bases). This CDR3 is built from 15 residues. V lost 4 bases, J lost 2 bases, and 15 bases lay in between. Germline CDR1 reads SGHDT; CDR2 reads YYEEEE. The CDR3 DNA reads TGTGCCAGCAGCCCCGTAGACAGCCGGAACTATGGCTACACCTTC. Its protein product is CASSPVDSRNYGYTF.

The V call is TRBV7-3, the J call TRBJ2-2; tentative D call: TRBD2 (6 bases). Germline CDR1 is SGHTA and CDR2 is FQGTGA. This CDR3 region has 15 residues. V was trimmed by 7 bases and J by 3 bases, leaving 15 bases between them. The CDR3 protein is CASNKGLPYTGELFF. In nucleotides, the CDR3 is TGTGCCAGCAACAAGGGACTCCCCTACACCGGGGAGCTGTTTTTT.

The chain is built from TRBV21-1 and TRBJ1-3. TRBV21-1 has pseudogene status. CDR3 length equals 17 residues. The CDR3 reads CASSKAGVVAGRYTIYF. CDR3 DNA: TGTGCCAGCAGCAAAGCAGGGGTAGTGGCAGGGAGGTACACCATATATTTT.

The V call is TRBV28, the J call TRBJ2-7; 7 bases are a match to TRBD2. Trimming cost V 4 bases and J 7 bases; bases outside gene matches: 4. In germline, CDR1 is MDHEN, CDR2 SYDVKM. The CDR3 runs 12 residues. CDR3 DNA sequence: TGTGCCAGCAGTTACGGGGGGAGGGAGCAGTACTTC. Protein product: CASSYGGREQYF.

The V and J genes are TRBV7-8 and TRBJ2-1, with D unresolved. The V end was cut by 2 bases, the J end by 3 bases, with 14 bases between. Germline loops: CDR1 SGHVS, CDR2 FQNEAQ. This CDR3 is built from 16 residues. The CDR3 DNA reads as TGTGCCAGCAGCTTACAGGCACGAGAAATCTACAATGAGCAGTTCTTC. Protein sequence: CASSLQAREIYNEQFF.